The clone carrying this T cell receptor beta chain was observed a handful of times. The target antigen is unknown. This sample was included in a study of beta chain features in type 1 diabetes. Whole-study results and caveats: The study found moderately but significantly shorter TCRB CDR3s in all four CD4+ subsets of Type 1 diabetes patients.

The V end lost 5 bases, the J end lost 7 bases, and 15 bases lay between the germline ends. The germline CDR1 and CDR2 sequences are SGHDT and YYEEEE. This CDR3 spans 13 amino acids. Expressed TCRB transcripts were sequenced because the isolated RNA had all been reverse transcribed beforehand. The method was immunoSEQ multiplex PCR; TCRdb's version includes in-frame clones alone and lacks a portion of them. The sample shows about 640,000 clones, around 12% of them seen only once. CD45RO/CCR7/CD25/CD127/CD95/CD27 staining was used to isolate CD4+ naive, central memory, regulatory and stem cell-like memory cells by sorting.

The clonotype comes from a man aged 25-45 years with type 1 diabetes. The source material was naive CD4+ T cells from blood. The chain employs TRBV5-6 and TRBJ1-2; weak D call: TRBD1 (5 bases). The CDR3 region has the DNA TGTGCCAGCAGGTTGAGAGGGGAGGGTGGCTACACCTTC. Protein product: CASRLRGEGGYTF.